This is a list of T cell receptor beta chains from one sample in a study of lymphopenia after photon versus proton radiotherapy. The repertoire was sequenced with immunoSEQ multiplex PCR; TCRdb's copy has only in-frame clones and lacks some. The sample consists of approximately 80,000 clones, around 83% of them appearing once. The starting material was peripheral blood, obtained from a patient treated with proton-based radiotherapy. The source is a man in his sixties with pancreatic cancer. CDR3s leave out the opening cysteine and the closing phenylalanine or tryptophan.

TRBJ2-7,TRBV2,ASRAPQQGPSGSPPGLEQY
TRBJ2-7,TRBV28,ASSSRHEQY
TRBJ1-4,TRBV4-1,ASSKENPSNEKLF
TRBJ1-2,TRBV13,ASSGEQGDGYT
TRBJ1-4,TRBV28,ASSVGVRGKKLF
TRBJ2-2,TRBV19,ASSPQSAPWAGELF
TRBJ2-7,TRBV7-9,ASSSTMGQDYEQY
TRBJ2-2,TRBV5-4,ASSLGRTAYTGELF
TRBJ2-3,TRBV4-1,ASSQEGDRGLGDTQY
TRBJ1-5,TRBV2,ASSATGTGVGQPQH
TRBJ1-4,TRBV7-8,ASSLGTGTEKLF
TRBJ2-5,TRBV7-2,ASSPGGRGQETQY
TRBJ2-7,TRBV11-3,ASSPRTRSYEQY
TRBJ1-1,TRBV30,ASGGQGERTEAF
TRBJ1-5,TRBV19,ASSVETGRSQH
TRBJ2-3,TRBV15,ATSRDRGTDTQY
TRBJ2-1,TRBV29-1,SVRDGARQF
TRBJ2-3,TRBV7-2,ASSLGRTDTQY
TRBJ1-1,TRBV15,ATSGQGYGTEAF
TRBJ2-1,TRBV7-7,ASSFGLALGEQF
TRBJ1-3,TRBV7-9,ASSLTGTGNTIY
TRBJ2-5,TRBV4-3,ASSQDLTGQWETQY
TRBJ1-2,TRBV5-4,ASSMTVNYGYT
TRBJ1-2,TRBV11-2,ASSLDLLQGDGYT
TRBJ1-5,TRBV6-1,ASSEGQGIRPQH
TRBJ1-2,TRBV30,AWMRLGQGAPST
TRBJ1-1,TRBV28,ASSLVGTEAF
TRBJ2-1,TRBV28,ASSLMELAGVINEQF
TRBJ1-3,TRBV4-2,ASSPFDSTASSGNTIY
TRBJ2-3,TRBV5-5,ASSLQGLAESTDTQY
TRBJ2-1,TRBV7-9,ASSLSLGQF
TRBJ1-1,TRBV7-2,ASSLRGGRNTEAF
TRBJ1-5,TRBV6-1,ASSAPGGGSRNQPQH
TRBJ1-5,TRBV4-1,ASSQDGGKKPQH
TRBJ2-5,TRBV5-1,ASSYGQGGETQY
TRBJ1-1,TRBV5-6,ASSYPLGSNTEAF
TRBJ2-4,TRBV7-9,ASSPWGEAKNIQY
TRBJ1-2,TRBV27,ASSLSTGQYGYT
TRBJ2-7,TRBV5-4,ASSLGGGSYEQY
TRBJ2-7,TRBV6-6,ASTKGLESSYEQY
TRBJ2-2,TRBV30,AWSPAAGVGELF
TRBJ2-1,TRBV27,ASSLYLSTRGLRLLYNEQF
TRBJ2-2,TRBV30,AWSPNRNTGELF
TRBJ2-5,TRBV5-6,ASSLVRGPQETQY
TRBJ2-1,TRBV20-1,SAKRMSEQF
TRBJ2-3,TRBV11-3,ASSYGQGGHTQY
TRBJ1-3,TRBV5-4,ASSLGEGLTSGNTIY
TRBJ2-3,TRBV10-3,AISATDTDTQY
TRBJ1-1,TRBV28,ASSLGQPSRAF
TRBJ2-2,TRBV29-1,SVTSGTGVTGELF
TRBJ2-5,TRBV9,ASSVAPGESLETQY
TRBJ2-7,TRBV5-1,ASSPWPFYEQY
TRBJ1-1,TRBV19,ARLTGVMNTEALSFMNTEAF
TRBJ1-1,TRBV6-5,ASSYSPTAAEAF
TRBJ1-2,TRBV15,ATSREGGYGYT
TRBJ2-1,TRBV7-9,ASSRTTNRAGEQF
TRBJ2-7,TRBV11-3,ASSSTGWEQY
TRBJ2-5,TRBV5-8,ASSLLGSGTRETQY
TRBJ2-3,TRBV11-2,ASSHAGASADTQY